Below, 11 T cell receptor beta chains from the same sample are listed, as sequenced in a study of T cells in localized non-small cell lung cancer. The method was immunoSEQ multiplex PCR; TCRdb's version includes in-frame clones alone and lacks a portion of them. The sample contains about 39,000 clones, more than 75% of which appear only once. This specimen was PBMCs, taken before any cancer treatment. Receptor source: a woman aged 40 to 75 with stage II squamous cell lung carcinoma.

Points on this clone: A junction end diverges from the germline sequence, so it may reflect a read error. The chain is built from TRBV5-1 and TRBJ1-3; D gene ambiguous. The CDR3 covers 13 residues. In germline, CDR1 is SGHRS, CDR2 YFSETQ. In DNA, the CDR3 is TGCGCCTCAAAAAAGGACTCTGAAAACACCATATATTTT. As protein: CASKKDSENTIYF.

The V call is TRBV5-8, the J call TRBJ2-4; 7 nucleotides line up with TRBD1. From germline, CDR1 is SGHTS and CDR2 YDEGEE. The CDR3 consists of 15 residues. Trimming at V came to 4 bases and at J to 0 bases, leaving 4 bases not matched to a gene. CDR3 nucleotides: TGTGCCAGCAGCGGGGACAGTCTAGCCAAAAACATTCAGTACTTC. Amino acids: CASSGDSLAKNIQYF.

The chain joins TRBV29-1 to TRBJ2-1, with 10 bases matching TRBD2. The CDR3 totals 14 residues. From germline, CDR1 is SQVTM and CDR2 ANQGSEA. Trimming removed 6 bases from V and 4 bases from J; junction bases left unmatched: 6. For the CDR3, the DNA is TGCAGCGTCGCCGGGACTAGCGAGTACAATGAGCAGTTCTTC. It encodes CSVAGTSEYNEQFF.

The gene calls are TRBV2 and TRBJ1-5; perhaps TRBD1 as D (5 bases). The CDR3 consists of 13 residues. V lost 5 bases to trimming and J lost 7 bases, with 12 bases between them. CDR1 and CDR2 from the germline V gene are SNHLY and FYNNEI. The CDR3 loop is CASSTEGTQPQHF. The CDR3 DNA is TGTGCCAGCAGTACGGAAGGGACGCAGCCCCAGCATTTT.

The rearrangement links TRBV6-5 to TRBJ2-1, with D perhaps TRBD1 (5 bases). The germline V and J ends were trimmed by 7 bases and 5 bases, with 15 bases remaining between them. The germline V gene has CDR1 MNHEY and CDR2 SVGAGI. The CDR3 is 14 residues long. CDR3 region: CASNLDSNHNEQFF. DNA of the CDR3: TGTGCCAGCAACCTAGACAGCAATCACAATGAGCAGTTCTTC.

The chain links TRBV6-5 to TRBJ1-3; no definite D call. CDR1 MNHEY and CDR2 SVGAGI come from the germline V gene. CDR3 length: 13 residues. Trimming removed 6 bases from V and 0 bases from J, with 6 bases in between. The CDR3 DNA reads TGTGCCAGCAGGGAACACTCTGGAAACACCATATATTTT. This codes for CASREHSGNTIYF.

This chain connects TRBV11-2 to TRBJ1-1, with D maybe TRBD1 (5 bases). The V gene's germline CDR1 is SGHAT and CDR2 FQNNGV. The CDR3 runs to 15 residues. V lost 1 base and J lost 4, with 13 bases in between. DNA for the CDR3: TGTGCCAGCAGCTTAGTCTCTCTCAGGGCCACTGAAGCTTTCTTT. It yields the protein CASSLVSLRATEAFF. The whole variable domain, filled in from reference TRBV11-2 and TRBJ1-1, reads EAGVAQSPRYKIIEKRQSVAFWCNPISGHATLYWYQQILGQGPKLLIQFQNNGVVDDSQLPKDRFSAERLKGVDSTLKIQPAKLEDSAVYLCASSLVSLRATEAFFGQGTRLTVV.

This clone has just one count. This chain connects TRBV29-1 to TRBJ2-3; 11 bases line up with TRBD2. Germline loops: CDR1 SQVTM, CDR2 ANQGSEA. V trimming: 1 base; J trimming: 5 bases; junction bases outside the gene matches: 5. CDR3 length: 15 residues. In DNA, the CDR3 is TGCAGCGTTGAAGGAGTTAGCGGGAGGGAAGATACGCAGTATTTT. It yields the protein CSVEGVSGREDTQYF.

The chain couples TRBV20-1 to TRBJ1-2; no clear D gene. CDR1 and CDR2 (germline): DFQATT, SNEGSKA (reference sequence). The CDR3 extends over 11 amino acids. The ends were cut back, 6 bases at V and 7 bases at J, with 12 bases in the middle. The CDR3 is CSALQEAGYTF. The DNA of the CDR3 is TGCAGTGCCTTACAAGAGGCTGGCTACACCTTC.

This clone was picked up a small number of times. This chain joins TRBV11-1 and TRBJ1-4; D not resolved. CDR1 and CDR2 (germline): SGHAT, FQDESV (reference sequence). The CDR3 totals 14 residues. V was shortened by 5 bases and J by 1 base, with 8 bases between the two germline ends. CDR3 in amino acids: CASSLRGTNEKLFF. The CDR3 bases are TGTGCCAGCAGCCTACGGGGAACTAATGAAAAACTGTTTTTT.

The chain employs TRBV19 and TRBJ2-4; possibly TRBD1 for D (6 bases). The CDR3 has 14 residues. The V end lost 6 bases, the J end lost 1 base, and 10 bases lay between the germline ends. Germline lookup yields CDR1 LNHDA and CDR2 SQIVND (reference sequence). The CDR3 sequence: CASSLQGAKNIQYF. CDR3 coding DNA: TGTGCCAGTAGCCTCCAGGGGGCCAAAAACATTCAGTACTTC.